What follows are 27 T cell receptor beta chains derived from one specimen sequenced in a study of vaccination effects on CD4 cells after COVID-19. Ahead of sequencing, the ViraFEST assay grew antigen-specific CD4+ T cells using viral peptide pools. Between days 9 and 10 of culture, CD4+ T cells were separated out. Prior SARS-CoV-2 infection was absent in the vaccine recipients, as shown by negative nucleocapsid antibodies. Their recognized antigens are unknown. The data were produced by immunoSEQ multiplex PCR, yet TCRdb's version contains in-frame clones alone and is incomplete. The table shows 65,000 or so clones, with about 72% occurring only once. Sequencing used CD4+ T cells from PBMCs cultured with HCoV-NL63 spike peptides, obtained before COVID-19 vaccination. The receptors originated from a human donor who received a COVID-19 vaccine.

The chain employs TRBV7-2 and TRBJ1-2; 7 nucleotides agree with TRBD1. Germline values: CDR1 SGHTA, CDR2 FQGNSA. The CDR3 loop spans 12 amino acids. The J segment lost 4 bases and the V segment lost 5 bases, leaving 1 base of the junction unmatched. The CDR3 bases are TGTGCCAGCAGCGGGGACAGCTATGGCTACACCTTC. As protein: CASSGDSYGYTF.

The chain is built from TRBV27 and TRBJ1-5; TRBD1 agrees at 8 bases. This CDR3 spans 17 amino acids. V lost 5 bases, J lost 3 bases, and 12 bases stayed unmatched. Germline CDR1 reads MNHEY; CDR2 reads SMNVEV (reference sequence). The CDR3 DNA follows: TGTGCCAGCAGTAGATCGACAGGGGAATCACCCAATCAGCCCCAGCATTTT. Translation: CASSRSTGESPNQPQHF.

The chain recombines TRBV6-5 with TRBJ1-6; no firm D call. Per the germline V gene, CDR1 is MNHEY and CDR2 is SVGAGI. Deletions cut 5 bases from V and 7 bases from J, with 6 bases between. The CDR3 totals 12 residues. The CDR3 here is CASSRRNSPLHF. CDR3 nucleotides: TGTGCCAGCAGTAGACGGAATTCACCCCTCCACTTT.

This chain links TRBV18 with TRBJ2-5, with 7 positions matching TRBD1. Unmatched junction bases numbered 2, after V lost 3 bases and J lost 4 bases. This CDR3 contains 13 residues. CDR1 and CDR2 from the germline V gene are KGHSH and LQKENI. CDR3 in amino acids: CASSPNRGETQYF. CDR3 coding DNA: TGTGCCAGCTCACCGAACAGGGGAGAGACCCAGTACTTC.

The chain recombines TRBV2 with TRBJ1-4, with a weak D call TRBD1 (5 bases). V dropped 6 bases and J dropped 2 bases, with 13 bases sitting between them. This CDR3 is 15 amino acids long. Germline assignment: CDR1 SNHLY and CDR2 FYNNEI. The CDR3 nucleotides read TGTGCCAGCAGCAACCAGGAGGGGACTAATGAAAAACTGTTTTTT. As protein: CASSNQEGTNEKLFF.

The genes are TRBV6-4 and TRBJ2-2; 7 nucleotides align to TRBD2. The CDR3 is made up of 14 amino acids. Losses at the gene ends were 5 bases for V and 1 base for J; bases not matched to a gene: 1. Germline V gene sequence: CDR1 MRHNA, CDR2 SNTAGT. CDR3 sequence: CASSRGRNTGELFF. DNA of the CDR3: TGTGCCAGCAGTCGCGGGAGGAACACCGGGGAGCTGTTTTTT.

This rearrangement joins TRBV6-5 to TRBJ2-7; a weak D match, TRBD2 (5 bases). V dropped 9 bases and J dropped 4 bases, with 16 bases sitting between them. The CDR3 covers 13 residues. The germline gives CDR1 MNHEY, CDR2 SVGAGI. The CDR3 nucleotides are TGTGCCAGTTCAAGGGCAGGAGGTTACGAGCAGTACGTC. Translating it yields CASSRAGGYEQYV.

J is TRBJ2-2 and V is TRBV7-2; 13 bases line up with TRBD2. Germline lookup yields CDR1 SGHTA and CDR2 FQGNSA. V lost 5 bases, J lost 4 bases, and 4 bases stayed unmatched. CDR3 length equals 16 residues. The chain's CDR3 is CASSATSGGFTGELFF. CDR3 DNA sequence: TGTGCCAGCAGCGCGACTAGCGGGGGGTTCACCGGGGAGCTGTTTTTT.

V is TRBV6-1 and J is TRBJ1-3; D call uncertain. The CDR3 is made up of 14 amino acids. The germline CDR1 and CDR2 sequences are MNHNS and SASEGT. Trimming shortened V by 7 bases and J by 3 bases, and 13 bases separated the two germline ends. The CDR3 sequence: CASTIGGSGNTIYF. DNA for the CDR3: TGTGCCAGCACCATCGGCGGCAGTGGAAACACCATATATTTT.

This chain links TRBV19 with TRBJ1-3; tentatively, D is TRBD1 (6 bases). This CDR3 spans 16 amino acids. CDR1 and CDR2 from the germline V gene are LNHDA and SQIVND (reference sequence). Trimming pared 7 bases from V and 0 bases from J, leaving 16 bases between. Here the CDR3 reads CASKGGGRPSGNTIYF. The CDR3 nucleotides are TGTGCCAGTAAGGGCGGGGGCAGGCCCTCTGGAAACACCATATATTTT.

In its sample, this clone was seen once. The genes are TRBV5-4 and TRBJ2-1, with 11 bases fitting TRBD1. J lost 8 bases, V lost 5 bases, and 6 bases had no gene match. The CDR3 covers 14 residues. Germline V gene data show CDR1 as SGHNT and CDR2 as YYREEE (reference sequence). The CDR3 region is CASRIGQGADEQFF. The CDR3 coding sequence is TGTGCCAGCAGAATCGGACAGGGGGCTGATGAGCAGTTCTTC.

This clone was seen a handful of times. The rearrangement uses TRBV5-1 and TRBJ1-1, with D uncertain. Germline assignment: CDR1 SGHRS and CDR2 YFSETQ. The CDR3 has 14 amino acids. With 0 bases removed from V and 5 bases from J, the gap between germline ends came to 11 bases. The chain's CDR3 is CASSLAASLTEAFF. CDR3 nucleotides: TGCGCCAGCAGCTTGGCCGCCAGCCTAACTGAAGCTTTCTTT. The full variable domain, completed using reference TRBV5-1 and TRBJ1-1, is KAGVTQTPRYLIKTRGQQVTLSCSPISGHRSVSWYQQTPGQGLQFLFEYFSETQRNKGNFPGRFSGRQFSNSRSEMNVSTLELGDSALYLCASSLAASLTEAFFGQGTRLTVV.

DNA of the CDR3: TGTGCCAGCAGTTCCATGACAGGTACCAACTATGGCTACACCTTC. It yields the protein CASSSMTGTNYGYTF. This chain connects TRBV28 to TRBJ1-2; possible D gene TRBD1, 6 bases. Per germline, CDR1 MDHEN and CDR2 SYDVKM. The CDR3 extends over 15 amino acids. V dropped 4 bases and J dropped 2 bases, with 14 bases sitting between them.

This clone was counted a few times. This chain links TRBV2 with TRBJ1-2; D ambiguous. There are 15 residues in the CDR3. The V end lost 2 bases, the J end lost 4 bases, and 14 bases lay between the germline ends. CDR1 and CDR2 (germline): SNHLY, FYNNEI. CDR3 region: CASSEFDAEIYGYTF. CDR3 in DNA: TGTGCCAGCAGTGAATTCGACGCCGAGATCTATGGCTACACCTTC. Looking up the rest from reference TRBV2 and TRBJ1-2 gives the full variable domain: EPEVTQTPSHQVTQMGQEVILRCVPISNHLYFYWYRQILGQKVEFLVSFYNNEISEKSEIFDDQFSVERPDGSNFTLKIRSTKLEDSAMYFCASSEFDAEIYGYTFGSGTRLTVV.

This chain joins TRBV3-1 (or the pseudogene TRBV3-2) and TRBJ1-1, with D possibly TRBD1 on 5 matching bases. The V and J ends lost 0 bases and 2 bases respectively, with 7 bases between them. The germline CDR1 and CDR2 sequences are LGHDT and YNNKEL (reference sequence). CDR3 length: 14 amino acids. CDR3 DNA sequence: TGTGCCAGCAGCCAAGAGGGGGGAAACACTGAAGCTTTCTTT. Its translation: CASSQEGGNTEAFF.

The CDR3 bases are TGTGCCAGCAGCCTAACAAGGGACATTCAGTACTTC. It encodes CASSLTRDIQYF. V usage is TRBV2 and J usage is TRBJ2-4; no clear D. CDR1 is SNHLY and CDR2 is FYNNEI in the germline V gene. The ends were cut back, 6 bases at V and 8 bases at J, with 11 bases in the middle. The CDR3 is made up of 12 amino acids.

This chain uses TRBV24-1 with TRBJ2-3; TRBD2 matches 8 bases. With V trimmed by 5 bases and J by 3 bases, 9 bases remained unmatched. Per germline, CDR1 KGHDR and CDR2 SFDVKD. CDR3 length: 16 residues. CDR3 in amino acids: CATSGETGGPTDTQYF. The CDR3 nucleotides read TGTGCCACCAGTGGGGAGACGGGGGGGCCAACAGATACGCAGTATTTT.

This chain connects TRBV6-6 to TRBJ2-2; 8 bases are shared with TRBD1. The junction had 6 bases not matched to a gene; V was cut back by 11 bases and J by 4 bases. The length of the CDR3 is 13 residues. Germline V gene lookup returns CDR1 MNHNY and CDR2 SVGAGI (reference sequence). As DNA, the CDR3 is TGTGCCGCCCGGACAGGGACCACCGGGGAGCTGTTTTTT. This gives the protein CAARTGTTGELFF.

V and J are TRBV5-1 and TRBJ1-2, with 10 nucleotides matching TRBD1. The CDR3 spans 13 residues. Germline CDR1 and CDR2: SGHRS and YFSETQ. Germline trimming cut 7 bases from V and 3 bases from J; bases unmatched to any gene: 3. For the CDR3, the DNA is TGCGCCAGCGGGACAGGGGAGGACTATGGCTACACCTTC. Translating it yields CASGTGEDYGYTF.

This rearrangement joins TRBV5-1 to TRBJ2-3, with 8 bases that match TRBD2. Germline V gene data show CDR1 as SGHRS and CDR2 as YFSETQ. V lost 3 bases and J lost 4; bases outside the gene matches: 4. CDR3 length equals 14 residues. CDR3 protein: CASSSREGADTQYF. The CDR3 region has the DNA TGCGCCAGCAGCTCCCGGGAGGGTGCAGATACGCAGTATTTT. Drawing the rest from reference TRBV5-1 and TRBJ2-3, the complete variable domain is KAGVTQTPRYLIKTRGQQVTLSCSPISGHRSVSWYQQTPGQGLQFLFEYFSETQRNKGNFPGRFSGRQFSNSRSEMNVSTLELGDSALYLCASSSREGADTQYFGPGTRLTVL.

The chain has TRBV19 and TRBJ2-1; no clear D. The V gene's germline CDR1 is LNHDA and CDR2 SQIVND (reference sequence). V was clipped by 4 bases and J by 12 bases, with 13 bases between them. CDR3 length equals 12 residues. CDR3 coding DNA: TGTGCCAGTAGTACGAATGGGGTGAGGCAGTTCTTC. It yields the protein CASSTNGVRQFF.

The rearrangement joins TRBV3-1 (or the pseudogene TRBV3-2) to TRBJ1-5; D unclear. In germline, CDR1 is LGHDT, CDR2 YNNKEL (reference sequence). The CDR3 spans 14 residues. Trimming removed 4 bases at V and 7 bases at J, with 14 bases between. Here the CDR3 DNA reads TGTGCCAGCAGCCCGGTTGAGGGAGGGCAGCCCCAGCATTTT. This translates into CASSPVEGGQPQHF.

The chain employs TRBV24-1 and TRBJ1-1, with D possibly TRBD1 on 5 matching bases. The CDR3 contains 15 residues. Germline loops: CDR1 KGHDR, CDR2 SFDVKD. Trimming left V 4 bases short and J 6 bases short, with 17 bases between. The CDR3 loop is CATSDPTRAGAEAFF. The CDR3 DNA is TGTGCCACCAGTGACCCCACCAGGGCTGGGGCTGAAGCTTTCTTT.

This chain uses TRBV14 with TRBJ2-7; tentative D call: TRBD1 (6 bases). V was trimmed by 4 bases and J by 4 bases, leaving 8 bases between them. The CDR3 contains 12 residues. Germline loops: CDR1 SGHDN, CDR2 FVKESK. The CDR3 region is CASSLDSYEQYV. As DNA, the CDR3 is TGTGCCAGCAGCCTGGACAGTTACGAGCAGTACGTC.

The CDR3 here is CASSLKGVYYGYTF. The DNA for the CDR3 is TGCGCCAGCAGCTTGAAAGGGGTCTACTATGGCTACACCTTC. This chain joins TRBV5-1 and TRBJ1-2, with D perhaps matching TRBD1 (5 bases). The CDR3 spans 14 residues. V lost 1 base, J lost 3 bases, and 10 bases lay in between. Per germline, CDR1 SGHRS and CDR2 YFSETQ.

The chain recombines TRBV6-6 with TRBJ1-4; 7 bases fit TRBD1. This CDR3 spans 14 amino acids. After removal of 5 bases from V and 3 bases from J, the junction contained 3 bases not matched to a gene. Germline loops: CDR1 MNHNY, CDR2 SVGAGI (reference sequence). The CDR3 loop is CASSRQGPNEKLFF. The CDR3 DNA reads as TGTGCCAGCAGTCGACAGGGCCCTAATGAAAAACTGTTTTTT.

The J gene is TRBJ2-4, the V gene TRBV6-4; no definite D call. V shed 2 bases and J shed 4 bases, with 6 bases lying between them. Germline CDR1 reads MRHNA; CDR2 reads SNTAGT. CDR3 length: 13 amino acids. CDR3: CASSDGRKNIQYF. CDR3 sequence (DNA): TGTGCCAGCAGTGACGGCAGGAAAAACATTCAGTACTTC.